This T cell receptor beta chain is from a study of T cell responses to AZD1222 COVID-19 vaccine. Findings of the study overall: Sampling captured repertoires only after the peak T cell response.

The CDR3 is 14 amino acids. The V end lost 2 bases, the J end lost 4 bases, and 12 bases lay between the germline ends. Germline assignment: CDR1 GTSNPN and CDR2 SVGIG (reference sequence). Concerning this clone itself: Antigen specificity is unknown.

Sequencing used immunoSEQ multiplex PCR; TCRdb keeps in-frame clones, though not all of them. The sample contains about 84,000 clones, 75% to 90% of which appear only once. Here the sequenced sample was peripheral blood, taken 28 days after the second AZD1222 dose. This sequence originates from an adult who received the AZD1222 COVID-19 vaccine. The chain combines TRBV30 with TRBJ1-5, with D unresolved. The CDR3 sequence: CAWSKGLGNQPQHF. The CDR3 region has the DNA TGTGCCTGGAGTAAGGGTTTGGGGAATCAGCCCCAGCATTTT.